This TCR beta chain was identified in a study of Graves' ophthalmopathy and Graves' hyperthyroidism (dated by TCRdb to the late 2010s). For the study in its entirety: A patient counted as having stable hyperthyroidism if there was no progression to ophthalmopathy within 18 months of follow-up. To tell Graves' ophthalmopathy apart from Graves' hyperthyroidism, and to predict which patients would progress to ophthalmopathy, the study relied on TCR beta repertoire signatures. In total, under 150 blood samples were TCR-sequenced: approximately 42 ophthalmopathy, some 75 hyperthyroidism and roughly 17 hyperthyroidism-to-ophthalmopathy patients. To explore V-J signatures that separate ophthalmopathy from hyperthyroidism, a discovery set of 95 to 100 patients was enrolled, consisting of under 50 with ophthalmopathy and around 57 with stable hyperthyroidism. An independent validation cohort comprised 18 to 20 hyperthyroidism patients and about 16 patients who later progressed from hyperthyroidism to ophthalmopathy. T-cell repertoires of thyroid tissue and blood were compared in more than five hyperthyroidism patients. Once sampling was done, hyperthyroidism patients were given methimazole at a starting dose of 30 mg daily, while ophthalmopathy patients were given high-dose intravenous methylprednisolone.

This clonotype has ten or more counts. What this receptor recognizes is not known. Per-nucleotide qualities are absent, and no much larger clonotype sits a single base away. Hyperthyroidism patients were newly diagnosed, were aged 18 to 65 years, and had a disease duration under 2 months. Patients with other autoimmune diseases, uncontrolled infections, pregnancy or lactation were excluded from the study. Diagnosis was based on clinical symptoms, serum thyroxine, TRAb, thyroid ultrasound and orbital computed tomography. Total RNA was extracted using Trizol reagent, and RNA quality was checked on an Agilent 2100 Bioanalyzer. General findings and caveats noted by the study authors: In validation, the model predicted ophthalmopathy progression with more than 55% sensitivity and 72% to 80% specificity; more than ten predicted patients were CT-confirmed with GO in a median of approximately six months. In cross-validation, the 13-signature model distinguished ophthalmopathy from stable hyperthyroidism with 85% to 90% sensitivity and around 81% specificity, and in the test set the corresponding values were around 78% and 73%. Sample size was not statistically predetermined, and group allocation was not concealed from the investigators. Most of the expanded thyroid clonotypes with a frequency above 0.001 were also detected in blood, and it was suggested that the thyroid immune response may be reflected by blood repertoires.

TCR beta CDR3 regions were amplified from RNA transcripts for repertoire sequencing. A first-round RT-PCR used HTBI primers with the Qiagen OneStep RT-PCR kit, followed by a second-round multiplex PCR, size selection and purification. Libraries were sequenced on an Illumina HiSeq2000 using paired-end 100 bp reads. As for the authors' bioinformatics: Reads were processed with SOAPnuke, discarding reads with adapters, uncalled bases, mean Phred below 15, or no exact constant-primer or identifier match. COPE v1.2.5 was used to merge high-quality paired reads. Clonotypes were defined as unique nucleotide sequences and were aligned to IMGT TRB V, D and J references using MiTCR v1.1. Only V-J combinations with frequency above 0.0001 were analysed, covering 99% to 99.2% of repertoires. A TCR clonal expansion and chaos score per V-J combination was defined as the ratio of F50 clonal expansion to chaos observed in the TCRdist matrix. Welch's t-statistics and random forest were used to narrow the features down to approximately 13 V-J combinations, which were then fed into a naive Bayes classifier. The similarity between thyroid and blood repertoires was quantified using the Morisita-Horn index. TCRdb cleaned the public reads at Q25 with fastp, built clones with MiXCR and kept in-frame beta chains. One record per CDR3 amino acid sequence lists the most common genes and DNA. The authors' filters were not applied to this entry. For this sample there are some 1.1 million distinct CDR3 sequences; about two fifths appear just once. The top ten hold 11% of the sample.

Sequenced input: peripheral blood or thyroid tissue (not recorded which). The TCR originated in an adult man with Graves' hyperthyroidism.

The CDR3 corresponds to CASSLGTATYEQYF. The nucleotides read TGCGCCAGCAGCTTGGGGACAGCGACCTACGAGCAGTACTTC. This chain is built from TRBV5-1 and TRBJ2-7, and the D gene may be TRBD1, 6 bases matching. The CDR3 numbers 14 residues from cysteine through phenylalanine. The kept DNA is CDR3 alone, 42 bases in frame from the first base. CDR1 and CDR2, per the germline V gene, are SGHRS and YFSETQ. V is reduced by 0 bases and J by 2 bases, leaving a spacing of 9 bases between them.